The rows below give T cell receptor beta chains drawn from one sample of a study of cytomegalovirus exposure and HLA in healthy donors. Repertoires were generated with immunoSEQ multiplex PCR, while TCRdb's copy carries only in-frame clones and drops some. The sample has around 20,000 clones, around 80% seen once. Sequenced input: PBMCs. Every receptor here comes from a human donor in good health. The CDR3 runs from the conserved cysteine through the conserved F or W. D genes are given only for firm matches. Expanded clones get a size class; other rows say once, few or many, or leave the size out.

j_call | clone_size | v_call | d_call | cdr3_aa | cdr3_nt
TRBJ2-3 | . | TRBV9 | TRBD1 | CASSGPGQGADTQYF | TGTGCCAGCAGCGGACCCGGACAGGGGGCAGATACGCAGTATTTT
TRBJ2-3 | . | TRBV7-6 | TRBD2 | CASSRTAGGTDTQYF | TGTGCCAGCAGTCGGACAGCGGGAGGAACAGATACGCAGTATTTT
TRBJ2-7 | . | TRBV7-2 | . | CASSKGLPYEQYF | TGTGCCAGCAGCAAGGGACTCCCCTACGAGCAGTACTTC
TRBJ2-4 | . | TRBV23-1 | TRBD1 | CASSRWTGKNIQYF | TGCGCCAGCAGTCGATGGACAGGTAAAAACATTCAGTACTTC
TRBJ2-2 | few | TRBV29-1 | . | CSVEDKHSPNTGELFF | TGCAGCGTTGAAGATAAACACAGCCCGAACACCGGGGAGCTGTTTTTT
TRBJ2-7 | . | TRBV18 | TRBD1 | CASSPPGDSSSYKQYF | TGTGCCAGCTCACCACCGGGGGACAGCAGCTCCTACAAGCAGTACTTC
TRBJ2-1 | . | TRBV6-6 | TRBD2 | CASSSPGSGTYNEQFF | TGTGCCAGCAGTTCCCCGGGTAGCGGGACGTACAATGAGCAGTTCTTC
TRBJ1-1 | . | TRBV11-3 | . | CASSLDYRVSMNTEAFF | TGTGCCAGCAGCTTAGATTACCGAGTTTCCATGAACACTGAAGCTTTCTTT
TRBJ1-5 | . | TRBV19 | . | CASEPGREVNQPQHF | TGTGCCAGCGAACCGGGGAGAGAGGTCAATCAGCCCCAGCATTTT
TRBJ2-7 | few | TRBV11-2 | . | CASSLGPLNYEQYF | TGTGCCAGCAGTCTTGGGCCCCTTAACTACGAGCAGTACTTC
TRBJ2-7 | . | TRBV18 | . | CASSPMALEQYF | TGTGCCAGCTCACCTATGGCTCTGGAGCAGTACTTC
TRBJ2-7 | . | TRBV5-4 | TRBD1 | CASSLGVGQGGYEQYF | TGTGCCAGCAGCTTGGGGGTTGGACAGGGGGGTTACGAGCAGTACTTC
TRBJ2-2 | . | TRBV2 | . | CASSKGGQGGSGELFF | TGTGCCAGCAGTAAAGGGGGCCAGGGGGGCAGCGGGGAGCTGTTTTTT
TRBJ2-7 | . | TRBV30 | TRBD1 | CAWSVPRTGGSGYEQYF | TGTGCCTGGAGTGTCCCGAGGACAGGGGGTTCGGGCTACGAGCAGTACTTC
TRBJ2-7 | few | TRBV12-5 | . | CASGLVAGGGAEQYF | TGTGCTAGTGGTTTGGTAGCGGGTGGCGGTGCCGAGCAGTACTTC
TRBJ1-1 | . | TRBV19 | TRBD1 | CASSTQGAVTEAFF | TGTGCCAGTAGTACACAGGGGGCAGTCACTGAAGCTTTCTTT
TRBJ1-5 | . | TRBV19 | . | CASSIEGATQPQHF | TGTGCCAGTAGTATAGAGGGGGCGACCCAGCCCCAGCATTTT
TRBJ1-2 | . | TRBV18 | TRBD1 | CASSPETGGDYGYTF | TGTGCCAGCTCACCCGAGACAGGGGGCGACTATGGCTACACCTTC
TRBJ1-2 | . | TRBV28 | . | CASSLPTASYGYTF | TGTGCCAGCAGTTTACCGACAGCGTCCTATGGCTACACCTTC
TRBJ1-2 | once | TRBV30 | . | CARKPPSGNRYGYTF | TGTGCCCGGAAACCGCCCTCAGGGAATCGGTATGGCTACACCTTC
TRBJ2-7 | . | TRBV4-1 | TRBD2 | CASSKDSGEASGSSYEQYF | TGCGCCAGCAGCAAAGATTCTGGGGAAGCTAGCGGGTCCTCCTACGAGCAGTACTTC
TRBJ2-3 | . | TRBV15 | TRBD2 | CATSGGLDTDTQYF | TGTGCCACCAGCGGGGGACTAGACACAGATACGCAGTATTTT
TRBJ2-1 | few | TRBV18 | TRBD2 | CASSRASGRNEQFF | TGTGCCAGCTCACGGGCTAGCGGGAGGAATGAGCAGTTCTTC
TRBJ1-5 | . | TRBV6-1 | . | CASSEWAGGGQPQHF | TGTGCCAGCAGTGAATGGGCGGGGGGAGGTCAGCCCCAGCATTTT